This TCR beta chain is from a study of spatial heterogeneity in lung cancer. TCRdb called the 5' RACE reads again in MiXCR, with one record for every CDR3 protein. The data hold about 92,000 distinct CDR3 sequences, with approximately 12% observed a single time. Time point in this sample: sample taken at primary tumor resection. No cells were sorted before sequencing. The whole RNA sequenced was extracted from tumor, nontumor lung or frozen PBMC. This clonotype was picked up a small number of times. V was clipped by 5 bases and J by 4 bases, with 14 bases between them. The germline CDR1 and CDR2 sequences are SQVTM and ANQGSEA. The CDR3 consists of 14 residues.

This clonotype was sampled from a male donor with early-stage non-small cell lung cancer. This chain links TRBV29-1 with TRBJ2-2; possibly TRBD1 for D (6 bases). Material: PBMCs, obtained at surgery. The CDR3 region is CSVRGGKGTGELFF. The CDR3 coding sequence is TGCAGCGTTCGAGGGGGTAAAGGCACCGGGGAGCTGTTTTTT.